Sequencing of this T cell receptor (beta chain) was carried out in a study of blood T cell repertoires in COVID-19. In the authors' methods: Scientists estimated how many nucleated cells there were by amplifying reference gene primers. The data were produced by immunoSEQ multiplex PCR, yet TCRdb's version contains in-frame clones alone and is incomplete. V, J and clone size derive from that table, while D and trimming were established from the DNA sequence. This sample has some 83,000 clones, with about 92% found just once. V lost 6 bases to trimming and J lost 9 bases; unmatched junction nucleotides: 11. CDR3 length: 16 residues. CDR1 is MNHNY and CDR2 is SVGAGI in the germline V gene (reference sequence).

V is TRBV6-6 and J is TRBJ1-6; 10 positions match TRBD1. Sequenced material: peripheral blood. This TCR derives from a man aged 45-65 years with acute or convalescent COVID-19. CDR3 bases: TGTGCCAGCAGACCTACGGGGACAGGGGTTGGTTCACCCCTCCACTTT. Its protein is CASRPTGTGVGSPLHF.